A single sample is the source of the 27 T cell receptor beta chains below, sequenced in a study of human T cells and chemical hapten exposure. Time point defined: pre-sensitization, week 0. Treatment in this sample: therapeutic diphenylcyclopropenone sensitization with weekly scalp DPC. Using its own MiXCR run on the RACE reads, TCRdb lists one record per CDR3 protein. Counted here are about 260,000 distinct CDR3 sequences, approximately 8.6% occurring once; the ten biggest clones make up over 2%. The sequenced sample was whole blood, obtained in connection with sensitization to the hapten diphenylcyclopropenone (DPC). The receptors shown here come from a woman aged 40 to 55 with alopecia areata. Some clones in this sample may be carry-over from other donors' samples.

This clonotype was observed a few times. The genes are TRBV7-2 and TRBJ2-3; no clear D gene. The CDR3 is 15 residues long. Germline V gene sequence: CDR1 SGHTA, CDR2 FQGNSA. Deletions cut 3 bases from V and 0 bases from J, with 10 bases between. The CDR3 DNA reads as TGTGCCAGCAGCTTTGACTTCCTTAGCACAGATACGCAGTATTTT. Translated: CASSFDFLSTDTQYF.

This clonotype occurred many times. Here the CDR3 reads CASSYPTAYQETQYF. The CDR3 DNA is TGTGCCAGCAGTTATCCGACAGCCTACCAAGAGACCCAGTACTTC. The V call is TRBV28, the J call TRBJ2-5, with a tentative D call TRBD1 (5 bases). There are 15 residues in the CDR3. The germline V and J ends were trimmed by 4 bases and 0 bases, with 12 bases remaining between them. Germline lookup yields CDR1 MDHEN and CDR2 SYDVKM.

This clonotype was picked up a small number of times. The DNA of the CDR3 is TGTGCCTGGAAGGGCGAGGACACAGATACGCAGTATTTT. This codes for CAWKGEDTDTQYF. J is TRBJ2-3 and V is TRBV30, with no clear D. Germline-derived CDR1 and CDR2 are GTSNPN and SVGIG (reference sequence). The CDR3 covers 13 residues. V dropped 4 bases and J dropped 2 bases, with 10 bases sitting between them.

V gene TRBV7-9 combines with J gene TRBJ1-1; D gene unclear. Trimming took off 1 base at V and 7 bases at J, with 10 bases between the two ends. The CDR3 runs 13 residues. CDR1 and CDR2 from the germline V gene are SEHNR and FQNEAQ (reference sequence). CDR3 sequence (DNA): TGTGCCAGCAGCTTAGTATTAGGGATTGAAGCTTTCTTT. Translation gives CASSLVLGIEAFF.

This clonotype was counted many times. The genes are TRBV7-8 and TRBJ1-1, with no clear D. This CDR3 contains 13 residues. Germline CDR1 SGHVS, CDR2 FQNEAQ. The V gene lost 4 bases and the J gene lost 1 base, with 7 bases spanning the gap. The CDR3 reads CASSSRRNTEAFF. The CDR3 DNA follows: TGTGCCAGCAGCTCTCGACGGAACACTGAAGCTTTCTTT.

This clonotype was seen more than once but under ten times. The chain is built from TRBV25-1 and TRBJ2-7; 9 bases map to TRBD2. Germline V gene sequence: CDR1 MGHDK, CDR2 SYGVNS. This CDR3 region has 18 residues. V gave up 2 bases and J gave up 0 bases; unmatched junction bases: 11. The CDR3 DNA reads TGTGCCAGCAGTGAAAGTCTCCGGACTAGCGTTAGCTCCTACGAGCAGTACTTC. Translated, it gives CASSESLRTSVSSYEQYF.

This clonotype was detected many times. The rearrangement links TRBV24-1 to TRBJ2-2, with 7 bases that match TRBD1. Germline CDR1 is KGHDR and CDR2 is SFDVKD. The CDR3 contains 14 residues. The trim removed 7 bases at V and 3 bases at J, leaving 4 bases unmatched. CDR3 DNA: TGTGCCACCAGGAACGGACAGGACACCGGGGAGCTGTTTTTT. Its translation: CATRNGQDTGELFF.

This clonotype was found a few times. This chain uses TRBV29-1 with TRBJ2-3, with unresolved D. V was clipped by 1 base and J by 6 bases, with 8 bases between them. CDR1 is SQVTM and CDR2 is ANQGSEA in the germline V gene. This CDR3 comprises 12 residues. CDR3 region: CSVEGQADTQYF. CDR3 coding DNA: TGCAGCGTTGAAGGTCAAGCGGATACGCAGTATTTT.

This clonotype was picked up a small number of times. J is TRBJ2-3 and V is TRBV5-1; tentatively, D is TRBD1 (5 bases). Trimming stripped 0 bases from V and 1 base from J, with 9 bases between. The germline gives CDR1 SGHRS, CDR2 YFSETQ. CDR3 length equals 15 residues. In DNA form, the CDR3 reads TGCGCCAGCAGCTTGGAGTCCAGGGGCACAGATACGCAGTATTTT. Translating gives CASSLESRGTDTQYF.

This clonotype was detected only a few times. The rearrangement uses TRBV20-1 and TRBJ1-5, with D unclear. In germline, CDR1 is DFQATT, CDR2 SNEGSKA (reference sequence). The V gene lost 0 bases and the J gene lost 5 bases, with 14 bases spanning the gap. The CDR3 is made up of 15 amino acids. The CDR3: CSARDMGKGDQPQHF. The CDR3 nucleotides are TGCAGTGCTAGAGATATGGGAAAGGGTGATCAGCCCCAGCATTTT.

This clonotype was observed a handful of times. The CDR3 region has the DNA TGTGCCAGCAGCGCGGGACTTAGGGACACTGAAGCTTTCTTT. The encoded protein is CASSAGLRDTEAFF. The chain is built from TRBV12-3 or TRBV12-4 and TRBJ1-1; possible D gene TRBD1, 5 bases. Between the trimmed V and J ends, which lost 6 bases and 3 bases, there was a span of 14 bases. This CDR3 has 14 residues.

This clonotype occurred a few times. The rearrangement uses TRBV6-1 and TRBJ1-2, with 9 nucleotides matching TRBD1. The CDR3 has 16 amino acids. Trimming removed 7 bases from V and 0 bases from J; junction bases left unmatched: 9. Germline V gives CDR1 MNHNS, CDR2 SASEGT. CDR3 in amino acids: CASIFLQGATNYGYTF. The CDR3 coding sequence is TGTGCCAGCATCTTTTTACAGGGGGCAACTAACTATGGCTACACCTTC.

A few counts support this clonotype. J is TRBJ2-1 and V is TRBV4-3, with D uncertain. V was shortened by 0 bases and J by 4 bases, with 4 bases between the two germline ends. CDR3 length: 13 residues. Germline-derived CDR1 and CDR2 are LGHNA and YSLEER. The CDR3 reads CASSQERYNEQFF. The CDR3 DNA reads as TGCGCCAGCAGCCAAGAGAGATACAATGAGCAGTTCTTC.

Many counts were recorded for this clonotype. This sequence joins TRBV5-5 and TRBJ1-2; 8 bases line up with TRBD1. V was clipped by 6 bases and J by 2 bases; unmatched bases: 6. CDR1 and CDR2 (germline): SGHKS, YYEKEE (reference sequence). The CDR3 runs to 14 residues. The CDR3 nucleotides read TGTGCCAGCACCAAGACAGGGGACAACTATGGCTACACCTTC. Protein product: CASTKTGDNYGYTF. Variable domain in full (rest from reference TRBV5-5 and TRBJ1-2): DAGVTQSPTHLIKTRGQQVTLRCSPISGHKSVSWYQQVLGQGPQFIFQYYEKEERGRGNFPDRFSARQFPNYSSELNVNALLLGDSALYLCASTKTGDNYGYTFGSGTRLTVV.

CDR3 coding DNA: TGTGCCAGCAGTGAATTTATGCCGGGTAGCGGGAATACGCAGTATTTT. Amino acid sequence: CASSEFMPGSGNTQYF. The chain uses TRBV25-1 and TRBJ2-3; the match to TRBD2 covers 8 bases. Germline values: CDR1 MGHDK, CDR2 SYGVNS. This CDR3 is 16 amino acids long. J gave up 7 bases and V 1 base, and 10 bases lay outside the gene matches. The complete variable domain, with remaining parts taken from reference TRBV25-1 and TRBJ2-3, reads EADIYQTPRYLVIGTGKKITLECSQTMGHDKMYWYQQDPGMELHLIHYSYGVNSTEKGDLSSESTVSRIRTEHFPLTLESARPSHTSQYLCASSEFMPGSGNTQYFGPGTRLTVL.

Worth noting for this clonotype: A read error may account for a junction end that differs from germline. The chain carries TRBV14 and TRBJ2-1; a weak D match, TRBD2 (6 bases). The CDR3 has 19 amino acids. Germline CDR1 reads SGHDN; CDR2 reads FVKESK. The CDR3 coding sequence is TGTGCCGGCAGCCAAGAGGGGTCTTTATTGCGGGGAGATTCTTATGAGCAGTTCTTC. Protein: CAGSQEGSLLRGDSYEQFF.

This clonotype was recorded at least ten times. The chain is built from TRBV12-3 or TRBV12-4 and TRBJ2-7, with D uncertain. CDR3 length: 14 amino acids. Between the trimmed V and J ends, which lost 3 bases and 1 base, there was a span of 10 bases. The CDR3 protein is CASSFGLGSYEQYF. CDR3 DNA: TGTGCCAGCAGTTTCGGGCTAGGGTCCTACGAGCAGTACTTC.

This clonotype has more than one count but fewer than ten. As DNA, the CDR3 is TGTGCCAGCACTCTTCGACAAGCGAGCACCGGGGAGCTGTTTTTT. It is translated as CASTLRQASTGELFF. The rearrangement joins TRBV6-5 to TRBJ2-2, with no clear D. Per the germline V gene, CDR1 is MNHEY and CDR2 is SVGAGI. The CDR3 consists of 15 residues. The V gene lost 7 bases and the J gene lost 4 bases, with 16 bases spanning the gap.

This clonotype was observed a handful of times. The chain has TRBV5-1 and TRBJ2-5; D ambiguous. Trimming took off 4 bases at V and 1 base at J, with 14 bases between the two ends. Germline CDR1 reads SGHRS; CDR2 reads YFSETQ. The CDR3 sequence is 15 residues long. The CDR3 here is CASSRPEAVQETQYF. The DNA of the CDR3 is TGCGCCAGCAGCCGCCCCGAAGCCGTCCAAGAGACCCAGTACTTC. Full variable domain (remainder filled in from reference TRBV5-1 and TRBJ2-5): KAGVTQTPRYLIKTRGQQVTLSCSPISGHRSVSWYQQTPGQGLQFLFEYFSETQRNKGNFPGRFSGRQFSNSRSEMNVSTLELGDSALYLCASSRPEAVQETQYFGPGTRLLVL.

This clonotype was seen a few times. The rearrangement links TRBV20-1 to TRBJ2-3; 13 nucleotides line up with TRBD2. The CDR3 is 16 amino acids. Germline V gene data show CDR1 as DFQATT and CDR2 as SNEGSKA (reference sequence). With 6 bases clipped from V and 2 bases from J, the junction kept 8 bases outside the gene matches. CDR3 in DNA: TGCAGTGCCAGGCTGGGACTAGCGGGACCCACAGATACGCAGTATTTT. As protein: CSARLGLAGPTDTQYF.

This clonotype was found many times. The CDR3 nucleotides are TGCAGTGCTAGAAAACTAGCGGGAGTTGGCACAGATACGCAGTATTTT. The encoded protein is CSARKLAGVGTDTQYF. The chain recombines TRBV20-1 with TRBJ2-3; 11 bases agree with TRBD2. The CDR3 runs 16 residues. The V and J ends lost 2 bases and 1 base, in that order; junction bases with no gene match: 5. Per the germline V gene, CDR1 is DFQATT and CDR2 is SNEGSKA (reference sequence).

This clonotype was found a few times. The chain has TRBV2 and TRBJ1-1; 8 nucleotides agree with TRBD1. The CDR3 is 15 amino acids. Trimming took 5 bases from V and 4 from J; bases not matched to a gene: 9. Germline-derived CDR1 and CDR2 are SNHLY and FYNNEI. CDR3 region: CASSRNLQGGTEAFF. The CDR3 DNA reads TGTGCCAGCAGTCGAAATTTACAGGGGGGCACTGAAGCTTTCTTT.

The table lists this clonotype with a few counts. This chain's CDR3 is CASSDPYQPQHF. The CDR3 DNA sequence: TGTGCCAGCAGTGACCCGTATCAGCCCCAGCATTTT. The chain uses TRBV6-2 or TRBV6-3 and TRBJ1-5; no reliable D call. This CDR3 comprises 12 residues. CDR1 MNHEY and CDR2 SVGEGT come from the germline V gene. The ends were cut back, 5 bases at V and 5 bases at J, with 7 bases in the middle.

This clonotype showed up just a few times. The rearrangement uses TRBV3-1 and TRBJ2-2; possibly TRBD1 or TRBD2 for D (5 bases each). This CDR3 has 14 amino acids. Germline V lookup: CDR1 LGHDT, CDR2 YNNKEL (reference sequence). With 4 bases removed from V and 6 bases from J, the gap between germline ends came to 12 bases. Here the CDR3 DNA reads TGTGCCAGCAGCCGGAGTGGGGGACCCGGGGAGCTGTTTTTT. Protein sequence: CASSRSGGPGELFF.

There are a few counts of this clonotype. The chain links TRBV6-2 or TRBV6-3 to TRBJ2-5; 10 bases line up with TRBD1. V lost 7 bases to trimming and J lost 1 base; unmatched junction nucleotides: 9. The CDR3 has 16 residues. Germline CDR1 MNHEY, CDR2 SVGEGT. In DNA form, the CDR3 reads TGTGCCAGCACCCGGCGGGGACAGGGGCCCCAAGAGACCCAGTACTTC. Amino acid sequence: CASTRRGQGPQETQYF.

This rearrangement joins TRBV6-4 to TRBJ1-1, with 7 bases aligning to TRBD1. CDR1 is MRHNA and CDR2 is SNTAGT in the germline V gene. This CDR3 has 14 residues. The V and J ends lost 4 bases and 2 bases, in that order; junction bases with no gene match: 4. The CDR3 protein is CASSVEGGNTEAFF. CDR3 in DNA: TGTGCCAGCAGTGTAGAAGGGGGCAACACTGAAGCTTTCTTT.

This clonotype showed up just a few times. The rearrangement joins TRBV28 to TRBJ2-7, with 9 bases lining up with TRBD1. V trimming: 1 base; J trimming: 1 base; junction bases outside the gene matches: 5. CDR3 size: 16 residues. Per germline, CDR1 MDHEN and CDR2 SYDVKM. This chain's CDR3 is CASSLLVGTGSYEQYF. For the CDR3, the DNA is TGTGCCAGCAGTTTATTGGTAGGGACAGGGTCCTACGAGCAGTACTTC.